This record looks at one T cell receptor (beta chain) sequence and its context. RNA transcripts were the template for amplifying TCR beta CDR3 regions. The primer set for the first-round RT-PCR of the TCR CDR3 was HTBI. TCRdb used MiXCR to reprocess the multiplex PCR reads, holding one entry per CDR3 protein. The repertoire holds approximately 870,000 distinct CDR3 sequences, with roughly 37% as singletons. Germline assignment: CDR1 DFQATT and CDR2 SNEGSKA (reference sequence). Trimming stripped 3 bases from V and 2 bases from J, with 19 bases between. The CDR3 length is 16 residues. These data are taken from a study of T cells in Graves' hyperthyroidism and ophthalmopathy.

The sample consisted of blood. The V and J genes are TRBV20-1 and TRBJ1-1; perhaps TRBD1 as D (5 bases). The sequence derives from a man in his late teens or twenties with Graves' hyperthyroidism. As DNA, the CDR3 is TGCAGTGCTAGCACACTCGGGAGGGGTGGCAACACTGAAGCTTTCTTT. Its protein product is CSASTLGRGGNTEAFF.